The TCR beta chain described here comes from a study of blood T cell repertoires in COVID-19. Study-level information: Whether acute or convalescent, the COVID-19 samples came from the United States, Italy and Spain. PBMCs, B-cell-depleted T cells, or T cells provided the cDNA or gDNA that made up the material.

Per the original data handling: Researchers report that nucleated cell counts were estimated from reference gene primer amplification. Data came from immunoSEQ multiplex PCR; TCRdb stores just in-frame clones and leaves some out. The DNA was the basis for D and trimming; V, J and clone size are from that table. In the table there are just over 90,000 clones, around 88% of which are singletons. Trimming took off 1 base at V and 0 bases at J, with 7 bases between the two ends. The CDR3 has 16 residues. The germline gives CDR1 SNHLY, CDR2 FYNNEI. This receptor was identified in a woman of 80 years or more with acute or convalescent COVID-19. V usage is TRBV2 and J usage is TRBJ2-6; TRBD2 might be the D (5 bases). Sequences were obtained from peripheral blood. CDR3 nucleotides: TGTGCCAGCAGTGAAGGACGGGACTCTGGGGCCAACGTCCTGACTTTC. Translating gives CASSEGRDSGANVLTF.